Sequencing of this T cell receptor beta chain was carried out in a study of cytomegalovirus exposure and HLA in healthy donors (TCRdb year 2017). Regarding the complete study: According to an earlier analysis of a few hundred of the donors, about 170 million T cells yielded 117 million unique TCR beta sequences and 276 Gb of sequence data. Approximately 300 gigabases of sequencing data and approximately 91 million unique TCR sequences made up an early release that covered 500 to 700 HLA-typed donors. Of the approximately 400 genotyped donors, 81% fell in the genetic ancestry cluster associated with self-reported Caucasian donors. The study was designed to test whether signatures of past pathogen exposure could be identified by cataloging public T cell receptors. The T cell repertoires of some 670 subjects were profiled by immunosequencing and related to cytomegalovirus serostatus. In addition to the first cohort of 500 to 850 subjects, a separate validation cohort of 100 to 150 different subjects was used. To predict cytomegalovirus infection status, the study combined high-throughput TCR immunosequencing, statistical association of individual TCRs with disease status, and machine learning. A later analysis re-examined previously published TCR beta repertoires from 600 to 700 donors and added high-resolution HLA genotyping to investigate patterns of TCR occurrence. The later analysis used no new phenotypic data to find candidate immune exposures, relying instead on TCR beta sequences and their occurrence across donors. An earlier analysis of a few hundred of the donors applied high-throughput TCR beta sequencing to assess whether each TCR beta V gene segment acted as functional or pseudogenic. Donor age, sex, ethnicity and CMV serostatus were collected together with the repertoire data. In a later genetic analysis, genome-wide SNP genotypes for about 55% of the roughly 670 donors were used, and that subset was treated as a discovery cohort. Every discovery cohort repertoire had been produced on one sequencing platform. HLA typing included class I and class II loci at four-digit resolution. The number of typed donors differed by locus: about 620-640 for A, B, C, DRB1 and DQB1; 500 to 550 for DQA1; 606 for DPA1; and 400 to 480 for DPB1. Roughly 5 DR-DQ haplotypes were handled as single units for association and clustering, since linkage in the cohort was strong. On average, roughly 250,000 unique TCR beta nucleotide sequences were sequenced per donor among roughly 430 genotyped donors of the cohort, with approximately 18% of those sequences being non-productive. Results and caveats for the whole study, not just this receptor: A further reported finding was that TCR beta sequences accurately predicted the HLA-A and HLA-B alleles for most subjects in the first cohort. Most CMV-associated TCR beta chains appeared to be HLA-restricted in a later analysis, and the HLA associations seemed to be driven largely by CMV exposure. According to a later genetic analysis, donors in an Asian-associated ancestry cluster had fewer N-insertions in productive TCRs than the approximately 670-donor mean. Presence/absence analyses assumed roughly uniform sequencing depth across donors, an assumption that may not hold. Compared with equally common non-associated chains, HLA-associated TCR beta chains in a later analysis were more clonally expanded and had lower generation probabilities. In a later analysis, the rate of TCR association differed among HLA loci, with DRB1 alleles having the most associated TCRs and HLA-C alleles having the fewest. At a false discovery rate of 0.05, a later analysis linked 15,000 to 20,000 TCR beta sequences to specific HLA alleles. CMV serostatus was the only immune exposure information available for the cohort. Correlated functional status among segregating V segments might reflect linkage disequilibrium, but an unknown experimental factor could not be ruled out. Across donors, most TCR sequences were observed very rarely, whereas some public TCRs were present in many individuals. In vitro tests confirmed that a few of the cytomegalovirus-associated TCR beta chains recognize cytomegalovirus antigens. According to the authors, the approach could potentially be generalized to other disease states and immunological phenotypes. Because the 87-base-pair reads could not distinguish some IMGT-functional V segments, including TRBV6-2 and TRBV6-3, those segments were excluded. This cohort had only TCR beta chains sequenced, and the lack of alpha or paired-chain data limited which features could be detected. A total of fewer than 200 TCR beta chains were listed by the study as associated with cytomegalovirus. Because HLA typing was unavailable for some donors at each locus, only the typed subset was used in association tests. The sequencing pipeline was judged likely to have produced a cluster of highly shared sequence variants as a technical artifact. Roughly 17 rarely observed V segments, including chromosome 9 orphons, were excluded from the earlier analysis of almost 600 of the donors because counts were too low. An association between a missense DCLRE1C variant and V-gene and J-gene trimming of TCR beta chains was found in a later genetic analysis and replicated in an independent cohort. Broadly in line with IMGT annotations, most TCR beta V segments showed up in productive rearrangements about 87% or about 30% of the time in an earlier analysis of roughly 590 of the donors. Assigning TCR associations to individual alleles was difficult when HLA alleles, especially DR and DQ, strongly co-occurred. In a later analysis, several top co-occurrence clusters were reported to appear linked to parvovirus B19, influenza, CMV and Epstein-Barr virus. The classifier was reported to diagnose cytomegalovirus status with high specificity and sensitivity in both the original cohort and the validation cohort.

Libraries were built with the immunoSEQ multiplex PCR assay. A mixture of 60 forward primers for TCR Vbeta segments and 13 reverse primers for TCR Jbeta segments was used in the multiplex PCR. The CDR3 region of rearranged TCR beta genes was amplified from genomic DNA by a multiplex PCR assay. The Illumina HiSeq System was used to sequence the amplified TCR beta libraries as 87-base-pair reads. The paper's processing steps were these. Across the 500 to 850 repertoires, a later analysis counted 78 million or so unique TCR beta chains, about 10 million of which were shared by at least two donors. To remove PCR and sequencing errors, raw reads were error-corrected and collapsed into unique sequences using a nearest-neighbor algorithm that merged closely related sequences. CDR3 sequences were aligned to IMGT reference sequences to assign V, D and J gene segments. Each retained sequence needed at least a six-nucleotide match to both a V gene segment and a J gene segment. A rearrangement counted as productive if the CDR3 had no stop codons and remained in frame with V and J, and every other rearrangement counted as non-productive. CDR3 was defined by IMGT convention, running from the second conserved V-encoded cysteine to the conserved J-encoded phenylalanine. Sequences without an unambiguous match to a single V gene segment were excluded from the earlier analysis of about 640 of the donors. An earlier analysis of some 610 of the donors called V segments functional above 56.7% productive rearrangements and segregating when the between-donor standard deviation exceeded 5%. A statistical classification framework was built for diagnosing cytomegalovirus status from the catalog of TCR beta chain sequences. A later analysis assigned V and J genes by comparing TCR nucleotide sequences with IMGT/GENE-DB human TR gene sequences. Using the TCRdist pipeline, a later analysis assigned CDR3 sequences along with most-parsimonious VDJ recombination scenarios. In a later analysis, each TCR beta chain was defined by its CDR3 amino acid sequence together with its V-gene family, and reads without a unique V-gene family were excluded. A later analysis removed several hundred highly shared, low-generation-probability nucleotide sequences to deal with suspected cross-contamination and a sequencing artifact. A later analysis calculated a clonal expansion index for each public chain from normalized within-repertoire ranks of inferred template counts. A later analysis computed generation probabilities with a VDJ recombination model fitted to out-of-frame rearrangements, and checked the results against IGoR. In a later analysis, hypergeometric tests were used to score TCR-TCR, TCR-HLA and TCR-CMV co-occurrence, with a repertoire-size bias correction applied to TCR pairs. False discovery rates were estimated in a later analysis by permuting HLA or CMV assignments 20 times. In a later analysis, co-occurring TCRs were grouped with DBSCAN, and TCRdist sequence similarity was added when clustering was performed within HLA-allele-positive subsets. Repertoires with fewer than 30,000 or more than 120,000 public chains were left out of co-occurrence clustering, as were five repertoires with anomalous nucleotide sharing. Drawn from immuneACCESS, this table holds only the in-frame rearrangements with V and J called that TCRdb kept. Clones are partly lost; checked studies trace under half to an unresolved V gene and leave the rest unexplained. That table is the source of V, J and clone size, and D and trimming were worked out from the DNA. In all, the sample holds over 70,000 clones, and just under 80% of those were seen once. Roughly 2.5% of the sample is in the top ten clones.

In regard to this clone: Its recognized antigen is unknown. No base quality information exists; no much larger clone differs at one position.

In total, approximately 610 healthy bone marrow donors made up the cohort. Cohort members were all nominally healthy when sampled, although unrecorded immune exposures were likely present. The donor tested CMV seropositive and was one of the 289 seropositive cohort members. A peripheral blood sample was provided by each donor, and peripheral blood mononuclear cells were used for TCR beta sequencing. The Qiagen DNeasy Blood Extraction Kit was used to extract genomic DNA from the blood cell samples. CDR1 and CDR2 (SNHLY, FYNNEI) derive from the germline V gene. V drops 5 bases and J drops 2 bases, leaving 15 bases in between. From the cysteine through the phenylalanine, the CDR3 covers 15 amino acids. Kept here is only the CDR3 DNA, which spans 45 bases and is read in frame from base 1.

This TCR was sampled from a male donor in good health and CMV-seropositive. The sequencing sample was made of PBMCs. The sequence is built from TRBV2 and TRBJ1-2; the D gene is perhaps TRBD1, on 5 matching bases. The sequenced DNA: TGTGCCAGCAGTCCCCGATGGGGGAGGAACTATGGCTACACCTTC. Its translation is CASSPRWGRNYGYTF.